The next 16 T cell receptor beta chains were all read from a single sample in a study of blood T cell repertoires in COVID-19. TCRdb keeps only in-frame clones here, not all; method: immunoSEQ multiplex PCR. Of roughly 120,000 clones listed, 88% are singletons. Sequencing input: peripheral blood. Every receptor here comes from a woman in her forties or fifties with active or convalescent COVID-19.

CDR3 DNA sequence: TGTGCCAGCAGCTTAGAGGCAGGTTGGGAGACCCAGTACTTC. This translates into CASSLEAGWETQYF. The genes are TRBV11-1 and TRBJ2-5, with D uncertain. The CDR3 loop spans 14 amino acids. CDR1 SGHAT and CDR2 FQDESV come from the germline V gene (reference sequence). Trimming removed 1 base at V and 5 bases at J, with 11 bases between.

Points on this clone: A read error may account for a junction end that differs from germline. V gene TRBV7-7 combines with J gene TRBJ2-5, with D maybe TRBD1 (7 bases). Germline CDR1 reads SSHAT; CDR2 reads FNYEAQ (reference sequence). CDR3 length: 16 residues. The DNA of the CDR3 is TGTGCTAGCAGCCCTCAGGGGGGTTATATCCAAGAGACCCAGTACTTC. It is translated as CASSPQGGYIQETQYF. Full variable domain (outside the CDR3, taken from reference TRBV7-7 and TRBJ2-5): GAGVSQSPRYKVTKRGQDVTLRCDPISSHATLYWYQQALGQGPEFLTYFNYEAQPDKSGLPSDRFSAERPEGSISTLTIQRTEQRDSAMYRCASSPQGGYIQETQYFGPGTRLLVL.

The rearrangement joins TRBV30 to TRBJ1-4; TRBD1 aligns across 7 bases. The germline V gene encodes CDR1 GTSNPN and CDR2 SVGIG (reference sequence). This CDR3 is built from 14 residues. The ends lost 0 bases at V and 8 bases at J; junction bases unmatched: 6. CDR3 nucleotides: TGTGCCTGGAGTGTACAGGGCAGGGGGGAAAAACTGTTTTTT. Translating gives CAWSVQGRGEKLFF.

The rearrangement joins TRBV25-1 to TRBJ2-1; 9 bases map to TRBD1. CDR1 and CDR2 (germline): MGHDK, SYGVNS. CDR3 length: 16 amino acids. Trimming took 5 bases from V and 8 from J; bases not matched to a gene: 13. Written as DNA, the CDR3 is TGTGCCAGCAGTACGAAACAGGGGGCTGGGTTATATGAGCAGTTCTTC. It translates to CASSTKQGAGLYEQFF. Variable domain in full (rest from reference TRBV25-1 and TRBJ2-1): EADIYQTPRYLVIGTGKKITLECSQTMGHDKMYWYQQDPGMELHLIHYSYGVNSTEKGDLSSESTVSRIRTEHFPLTLESARPSHTSQYLCASSTKQGAGLYEQFFGPGTRLTVL.

The CDR3, as DNA: TGTGCCAGCAGTTACGCGGGGGAATTGAACACTGAAGCTTTCTTT. Amino acids: CASSYAGELNTEAFF. The chain has TRBV6-6 and TRBJ1-1; D might be TRBD1 (5 bases). Germline V CDR1 and CDR2: MNHNY, SVGAGI (reference sequence). Trimming removed 2 bases at V and 0 bases at J, with 10 bases between. The CDR3 runs 15 residues.

Only one count was recorded for this clone. The chain carries TRBV6-5 and TRBJ2-1; 9 bases match TRBD1. The CDR3 length is 15 residues. V lost 5 bases to trimming and J lost 4 bases; unmatched junction nucleotides: 6. Germline lookup yields CDR1 MNHEY and CDR2 SVGAGI. The CDR3 here is CASSPRQGGYNEQFF. CDR3 sequence (DNA): TGTGCCAGCAGTCCGCGACAGGGGGGATACAATGAGCAGTTCTTC.

The J gene is TRBJ2-3, the V gene TRBV10-1, with D unclear. The CDR3 consists of 14 residues. Germline CDR1 WNHNN, CDR2 SYGVQD (reference sequence). V was clipped by 6 bases and J by 0 bases, with 10 bases between them. CDR3 in DNA: TGCGCCAGCAGCATCAGTGCTAGCACAGATACGCAGTATTTT. It codes for CASSISASTDTQYF.

V usage is TRBV7-9 and J usage is TRBJ2-7; 8 bases are shared with TRBD2. Germline CDR1 is SEHNR and CDR2 is FQNEAQ (reference sequence). V lost 5 bases, J lost 2 bases, and 11 bases stayed unmatched. The CDR3 loop spans 16 amino acids. The CDR3 DNA follows: TGTGCCAGCAGCCCGCCCTCTACAGCGGGGGCCTACGAGCAGTACTTC. It yields the protein CASSPPSTAGAYEQYF. Looking up the rest from reference TRBV7-9 and TRBJ2-7 gives the full variable domain: DTGVSQNPRHKITKRGQNVTFRCDPISEHNRLYWYRQTLGQGPEFLTYFQNEAQLEKSRLLSDRFSAERPKGSFSTLEIQRTEQGDSAMYLCASSPPSTAGAYEQYFGPGTRLTVT.

The gene calls are TRBV2 and TRBJ2-3, with D maybe TRBD2 (7 bases). CDR1 and CDR2 from the germline V gene are SNHLY and FYNNEI. V was cut by 11 bases and J by 3 bases, with 9 bases left in between. This CDR3 region has 11 residues. CDR3 nucleotides: TGTGCCGGGGGGGCAACAGATACGCAGTATTTT. Its translation is CAGGATDTQYF.

The gene calls are TRBV5-4 and TRBJ1-3, with TRBD1 identical over 8 bases. The CDR3 has 16 residues. After removal of 4 bases from V and 0 bases from J, the junction contained 6 bases not matched to a gene. Germline values: CDR1 SGHNT, CDR2 YYREEE (reference sequence). The CDR3 region is CASSIAGGHSGNTIYF. CDR3 sequence (DNA): TGTGCCAGCAGCATCGCAGGGGGCCACTCTGGAAACACCATATATTTT.

The chain joins TRBV7-2 to TRBJ2-3; 7 positions match TRBD2. CDR1 and CDR2 from the germline V gene are SGHTA and FQGNSA. The CDR3 runs 15 residues. V trimming: 6 bases; J trimming: 0 bases; junction bases outside the gene matches: 6. CDR3 region: CASSQTGGSTDTQYF. The CDR3 DNA sequence: TGTGCCAGCAGTCAAACGGGAGGTAGCACAGATACGCAGTATTTT.

Concerning this clone: Likely a read error: the CDR3 ends without its conserved phenylalanine or tryptophan. V usage is TRBV19 and J usage is TRBJ1-1; D is unresolved. Germline V CDR1 and CDR2: LNHDA, SQIVND (reference sequence). This CDR3 is 14 amino acids long. V was cut by 3 bases and J by 7 bases, with 15 bases left in between. This CDR3 reads CASSISLGILEAFL. CDR3 DNA sequence: TGTGCCAGTAGTATCTCTCTAGGAATCCTTGAAGCTTTCCTT.

The V gene is TRBV7-2, the J gene TRBJ1-1; 7 nucleotides match TRBD1. This CDR3 is built from 15 residues. V was clipped by 1 base and J by 4 bases; unmatched bases: 6. Germline V gives CDR1 SGHTA, CDR2 FQGNSA. The CDR3: CASSLGGRGVTEAFF. DNA for the CDR3: TGTGCCAGCAGCTTAGGGGGCAGGGGGGTCACTGAAGCTTTCTTT.

The chain carries TRBV5-1 and TRBJ2-1; D perhaps matches TRBD1 (6 bases). CDR3 length equals 12 residues. Trimming took off 1 base at V and 13 bases at J, with 12 bases between the two ends. CDR1 and CDR2 (germline): SGHRS, YFSETQ. As DNA, the CDR3 is TGCGCCAGCAGCTTGCAGGGGACGGGCCAGTTCTTC. Residues: CASSLQGTGQFF.

This clone was counted once. The gene calls are TRBV10-3 and TRBJ2-1; TRBD2 matches 11 bases. V gave up 6 bases and J gave up 7 bases; unmatched junction bases: 8. Germline CDR1 and CDR2: ENHRY and SYGVKD. This CDR3 contains 15 residues. CDR3 bases: TGTGCCATCAGATCTTCTAGCGGGAGGCAAAATGAGCAGTTCTTC. This gives the protein CAIRSSSGRQNEQFF.

This clone was counted a single time. The V gene is TRBV3-1 (or the pseudogene TRBV3-2), the J gene TRBJ2-5, with D unresolved. The V end lost 4 bases, the J end lost 2 bases, and 8 bases lay between the germline ends. Germline V gene lookup returns CDR1 LGHDT and CDR2 YNNKEL (reference sequence). The CDR3 runs 13 residues. For the CDR3, the DNA is TGTGCCAGCAGCCGCCTAGATCAAGAGACCCAGTACTTC. It translates to CASSRLDQETQYF.